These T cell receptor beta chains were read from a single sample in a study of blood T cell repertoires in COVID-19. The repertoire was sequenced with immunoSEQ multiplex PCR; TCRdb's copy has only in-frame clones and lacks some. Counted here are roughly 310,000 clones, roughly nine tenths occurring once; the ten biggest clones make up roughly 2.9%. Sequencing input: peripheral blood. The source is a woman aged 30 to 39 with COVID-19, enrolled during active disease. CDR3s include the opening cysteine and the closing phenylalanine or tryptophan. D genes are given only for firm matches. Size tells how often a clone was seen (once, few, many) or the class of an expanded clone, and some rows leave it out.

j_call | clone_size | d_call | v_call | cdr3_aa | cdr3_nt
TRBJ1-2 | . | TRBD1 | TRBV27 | CASSLNTGGNYGYTF | TGTGCCAGCAGTTTAAATACAGGGGGCAACTATGGCTACACCTTC
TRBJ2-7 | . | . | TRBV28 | CASSLGGGGNSYEQYF | TGTGCCAGCAGTTTAGGGGGGGGCGGAAATTCCTACGAGCAGTACTTC
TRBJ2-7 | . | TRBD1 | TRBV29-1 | CSAQQGSSYEQYF | TGCAGCGCCCAACAGGGGAGCTCCTACGAGCAGTACTTC
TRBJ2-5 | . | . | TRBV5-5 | CASSSTGTQETQYF | TGTGCCAGCAGCTCAACGGGAACGCAAGAGACCCAGTACTTC
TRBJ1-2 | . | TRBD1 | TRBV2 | CASSADRVSGYTF | TGTGCCAGCAGCGCGGACAGGGTATCTGGCTACACCTTC
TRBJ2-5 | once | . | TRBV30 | CAWSLGEATQYF | TGTGCCTGGAGTTTGGGGGAGGCGACCCAGTACTTC
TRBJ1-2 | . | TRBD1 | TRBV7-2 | CASSLVGDRVDGYTF | TGTGCCAGCAGCTTAGTGGGGGACAGGGTTGATGGCTACACCTTC
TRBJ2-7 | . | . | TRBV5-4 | CASSLGSGLSYEQYF | TGTGCCAGCAGCTTGGGTAGCGGACTCTCCTACGAGCAGTACTTC
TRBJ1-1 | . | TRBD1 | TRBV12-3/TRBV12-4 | CASSWDRNTEAFF | TGTGCCAGCAGCTGGGACAGAAACACTGAAGCTTTCTTT
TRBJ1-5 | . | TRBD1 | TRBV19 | CASSGGQGPRSNQPQHF | TGTGCCAGTAGTGGTGGACAGGGCCCTAGAAGCAATCAGCCCCAGCATTTT
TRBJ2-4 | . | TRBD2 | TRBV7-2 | CASSLGASGYKNIQYF | TGTGCCAGCAGCTTAGGGGCTAGCGGGTATAAAAACATTCAGTACTTC
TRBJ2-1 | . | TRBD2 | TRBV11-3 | CASSFSGNYNEQFF | TGTGCCAGCAGCTTTAGCGGGAACTACAATGAGCAGTTCTTC
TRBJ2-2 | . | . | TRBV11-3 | CASRHGTGELFF | TGTGCCAGCAGACACGGGACCGGGGAGCTGTTTTTT
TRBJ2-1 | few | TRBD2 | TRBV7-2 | CASGRGLAGGEGFF | TGTGCCAGCGGGAGGGGACTAGCGGGAGGGGAGGGGTTCTTC
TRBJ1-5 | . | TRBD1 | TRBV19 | CASSRGTGENQPQHF | TGTGCCAGTAGCCGAGGGACAGGGGAGAATCAGCCCCAGCATTTT
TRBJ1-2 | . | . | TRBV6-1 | CASSEGRAAGYGYTF | TGTGCCAGCAGTGAAGGGCGGGCAGCTGGCTATGGCTACACCTTC
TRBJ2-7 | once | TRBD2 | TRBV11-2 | CASSSLGGGLSYEQYF | TGTGCCAGCAGCTCCCTTGGGGGGGGTCTCTCCTACGAGCAGTACTTC
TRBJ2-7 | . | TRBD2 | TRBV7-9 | CASSFTSGRDPYEQYF | TGTGCCAGCAGCTTTACTAGCGGGAGAGACCCCTACGAGCAGTACTTC
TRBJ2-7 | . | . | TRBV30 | CAWGLWPSYEQYF | TGTGCCTGGGGACTTTGGCCATCCTACGAGCAGTACTTC
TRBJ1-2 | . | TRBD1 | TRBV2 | CASSAPMGDRGSPHAGYTF | TGTGCCAGCAGTGCGCCCATGGGGGACAGGGGATCTCCCCACGCTGGCTACACCTTC
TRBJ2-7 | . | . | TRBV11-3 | CASSLQRNSYEQYF | TGTGCCAGCAGCTTACAGCGGAACTCCTACGAGCAGTACTTC
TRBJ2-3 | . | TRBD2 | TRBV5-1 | CASSRSLAGKTDTQYF | TGCGCCAGCAGCAGATCTCTAGCGGGAAAAACAGATACGCAGTATTTT
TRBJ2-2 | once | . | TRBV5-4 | CASSLDAGGELFF | TGTGCCAGCAGCTTGGACGCCGGCGGGGAGCTGTTTTTT
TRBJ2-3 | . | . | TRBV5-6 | CASSFEIGEIPDTQYF | TGTGCCAGCAGCTTCGAAATAGGGGAAATTCCAGATACGCAGTATTTT
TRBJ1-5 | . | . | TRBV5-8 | CASSLTGNQPQHF | TGTGCCAGCAGCTTGACAGGGAATCAGCCCCAGCATTTT
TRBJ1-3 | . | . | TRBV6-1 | CASSETLAGNTIYF | TGTGCCAGCAGTGAAACCTTGGCCGGAAACACCATATATTTT
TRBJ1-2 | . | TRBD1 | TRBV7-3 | CASSAGQGFYTF | TGTGCCAGCAGCGCGGGACAGGGCTTCTACACCTTC
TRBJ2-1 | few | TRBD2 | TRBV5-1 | CASSFSGRARNNEQFF | TGCGCCAGCAGCTTTAGCGGGAGGGCCAGGAACAATGAGCAGTTCTTC
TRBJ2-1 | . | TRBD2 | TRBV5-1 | CASSLILAGDYNEQFF | TGCGCCAGCAGTTTAATCTTAGCGGGGGACTACAATGAGCAGTTCTTC
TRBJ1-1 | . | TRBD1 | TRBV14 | CASSQDIMGTANTEAFF | TGTGCCAGCAGCCAAGATATCATGGGGACAGCGAACACTGAAGCTTTCTTT
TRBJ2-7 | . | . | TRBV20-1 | CSASKASTYEQYF | TGCAGTGCTAGTAAGGCTAGCACCTACGAGCAGTACTTC
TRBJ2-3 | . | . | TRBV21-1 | CASSKEKGSGRAKYF | TGTGCCAGCAGCAAAGAAAAGGGGAGCGGGAGGGCCAAGTATTTT
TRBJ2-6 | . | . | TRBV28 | CASSLGLKKVSGANVLTF | TGTGCCAGCAGTTTAGGACTCAAGAAAGTGTCTGGGGCCAACGTCCTGACTTTC
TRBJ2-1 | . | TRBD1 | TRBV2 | CASRVDRGPYNEQFF | TGTGCCAGCAGAGTGGACAGGGGTCCCTACAATGAGCAGTTCTTC
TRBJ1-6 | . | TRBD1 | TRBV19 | CASRTGAAPLHF | TGTGCCAGCCGAACAGGGGCCGCACCCCTCCACTTT
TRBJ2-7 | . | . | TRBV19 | CASSMGASGSYEQYF | TGTGCCAGTAGTATGGGGGCTAGCGGATCCTACGAGCAGTACTTC
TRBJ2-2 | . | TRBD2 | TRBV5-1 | CASGTSVDTGELFF | TGCGCCAGCGGGACTAGCGTAGACACCGGGGAGCTGTTTTTT
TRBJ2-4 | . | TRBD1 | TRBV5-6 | CASSSGQEDAKNIQYF | TGTGCCAGCAGCTCGGGACAGGAGGATGCCAAAAACATTCAGTACTTC
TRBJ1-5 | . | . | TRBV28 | CASSRGDFSNQPQHF | TGTGCCAGCAGTAGAGGTGATTTTAGCAATCAGCCCCAGCATTTT
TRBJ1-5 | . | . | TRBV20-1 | CSASSDSSNQPQHF | TGCAGTGCTAGTTCGGACAGTAGCAATCAGCCCCAGCATTTT
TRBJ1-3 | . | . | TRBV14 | CASSQANGAGLGNTIYF | TGTGCCAGCAGCCAAGCCAATGGCGCAGGGCTCGGAAACACCATATATTTT
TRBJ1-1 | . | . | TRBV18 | CASSLGGGTEAFF | TGTGCCAGCTCATTGGGCGGGGGGACTGAAGCTTTCTTT
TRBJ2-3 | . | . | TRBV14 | CASSQQVTDTQYF | TGTGCCAGCAGCCAACAGGTCACAGATACGCAGTATTTT
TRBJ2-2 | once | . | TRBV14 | CASSQDLGSLTLFF | TGTGCCAGCAGCCAAGATCTGGGCAGCCTCACGCTGTTTTTT